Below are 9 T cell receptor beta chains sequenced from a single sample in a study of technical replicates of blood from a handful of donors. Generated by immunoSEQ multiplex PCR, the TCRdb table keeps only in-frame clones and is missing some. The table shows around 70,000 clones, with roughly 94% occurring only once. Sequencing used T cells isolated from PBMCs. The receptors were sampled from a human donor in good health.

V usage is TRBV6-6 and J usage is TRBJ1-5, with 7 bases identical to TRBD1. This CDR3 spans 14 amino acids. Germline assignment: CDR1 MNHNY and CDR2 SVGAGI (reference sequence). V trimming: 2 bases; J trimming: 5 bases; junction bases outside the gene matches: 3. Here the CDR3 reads CASSYGQGDQPQHF. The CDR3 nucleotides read TGTGCCAGCAGTTACGGGCAGGGGGATCAGCCCCAGCATTTT.

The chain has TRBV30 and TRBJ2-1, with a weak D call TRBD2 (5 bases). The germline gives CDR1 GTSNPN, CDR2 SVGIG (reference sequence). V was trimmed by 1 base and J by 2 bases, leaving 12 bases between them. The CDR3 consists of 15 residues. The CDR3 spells CAWSALDTPYNEQFF. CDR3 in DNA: TGTGCCTGGAGTGCACTAGATACCCCCTACAATGAGCAGTTCTTC.

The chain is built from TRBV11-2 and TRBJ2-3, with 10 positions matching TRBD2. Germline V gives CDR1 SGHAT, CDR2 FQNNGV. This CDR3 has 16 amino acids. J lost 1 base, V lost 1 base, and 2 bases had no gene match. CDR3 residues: CASSLGLAGGTDTQYF. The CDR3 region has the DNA TGTGCCAGCAGCTTAGGGCTAGCGGGAGGCACAGATACGCAGTATTTT.

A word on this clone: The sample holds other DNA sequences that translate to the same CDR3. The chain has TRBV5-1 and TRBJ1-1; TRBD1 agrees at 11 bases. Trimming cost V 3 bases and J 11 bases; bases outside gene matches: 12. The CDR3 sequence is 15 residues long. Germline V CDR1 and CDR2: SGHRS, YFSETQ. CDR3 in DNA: TGCGCCAGCAGCTCGCTGGACAGGGGGCAAAGCGATGCTTTCTTT. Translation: CASSSLDRGQSDAFF.

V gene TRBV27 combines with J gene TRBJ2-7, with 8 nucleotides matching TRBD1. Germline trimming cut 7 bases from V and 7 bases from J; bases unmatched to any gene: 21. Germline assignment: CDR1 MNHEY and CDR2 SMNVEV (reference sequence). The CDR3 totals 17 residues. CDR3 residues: CASTKTPGQGVLGEQYF. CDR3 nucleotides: TGTGCCAGCACAAAAACCCCTGGACAGGGTGTGTTAGGGGAGCAGTACTTC.

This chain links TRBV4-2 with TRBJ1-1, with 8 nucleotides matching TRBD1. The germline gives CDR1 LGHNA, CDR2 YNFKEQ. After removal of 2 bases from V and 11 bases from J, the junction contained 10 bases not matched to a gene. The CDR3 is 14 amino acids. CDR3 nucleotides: TGTGCCAGCAGCCAACCGGACAGGGTAGAGAGGGCTTTCTTT. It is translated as CASSQPDRVERAFF.

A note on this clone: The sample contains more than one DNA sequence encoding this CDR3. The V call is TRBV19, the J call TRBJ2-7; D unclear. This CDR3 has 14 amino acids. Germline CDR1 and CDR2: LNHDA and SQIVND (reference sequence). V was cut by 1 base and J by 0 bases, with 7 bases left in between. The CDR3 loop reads CASSIVAGSYEQYF. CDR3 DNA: TGTGCCAGTAGTATAGTAGCTGGCTCCTACGAGCAGTACTTC. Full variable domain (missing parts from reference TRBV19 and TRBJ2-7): DGGITQSPKYLFRKEGQNVTLSCEQNLNHDAMYWYRQDPGQGLRLIYYSQIVNDFQKGDIAEGYSVSREKKESFPLTVTSAQKNPTAFYLCASSIVAGSYEQYFGPGTRLTVT.

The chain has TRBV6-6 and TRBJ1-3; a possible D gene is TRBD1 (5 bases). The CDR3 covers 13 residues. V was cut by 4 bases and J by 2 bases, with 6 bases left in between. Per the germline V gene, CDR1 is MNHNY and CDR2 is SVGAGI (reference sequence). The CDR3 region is CASSLTAGNTIYF. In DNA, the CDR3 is TGTGCCAGCAGTTTGACAGCTGGAAACACCATATATTTT.

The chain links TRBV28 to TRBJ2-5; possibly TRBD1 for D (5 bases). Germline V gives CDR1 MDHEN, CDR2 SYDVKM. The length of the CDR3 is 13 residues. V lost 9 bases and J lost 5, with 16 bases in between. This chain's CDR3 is CASLKTGAETQYF. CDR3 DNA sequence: TGTGCCAGTCTTAAGACTGGGGCGGAGACCCAGTACTTC. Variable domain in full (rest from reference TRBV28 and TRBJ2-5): DVKVTQSSRYLVKRTGEKVFLECVQDMDHENMFWYRQDPGLGLRLIYFSYDVKMKEKGDIPEGYSVSREKKERFSLILESASTNQTSMYLCASLKTGAETQYFGPGTRLLVL.